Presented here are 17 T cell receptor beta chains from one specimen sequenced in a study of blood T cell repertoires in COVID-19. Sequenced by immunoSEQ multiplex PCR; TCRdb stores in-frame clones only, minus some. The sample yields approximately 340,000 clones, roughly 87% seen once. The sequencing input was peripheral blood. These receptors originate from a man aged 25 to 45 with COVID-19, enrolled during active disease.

The CDR3 DNA is TGTGCCATCAGCGGCCGGGACAGCTTATATGGCTACACCTTC. It translates to CAISGRDSLYGYTF. V is TRBV10-3 and J is TRBJ1-2, with 7 bases lining up with TRBD1. Germline lookup yields CDR1 ENHRY and CDR2 SYGVKD. V trimming: 6 bases; J trimming: 5 bases; junction bases outside the gene matches: 9. The CDR3 is 14 residues long.

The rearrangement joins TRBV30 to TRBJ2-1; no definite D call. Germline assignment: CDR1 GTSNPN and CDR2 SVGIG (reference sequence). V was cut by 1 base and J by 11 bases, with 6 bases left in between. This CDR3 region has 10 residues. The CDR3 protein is CAWSGAKQFF. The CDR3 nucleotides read TGTGCCTGGAGTGGAGCTAAGCAGTTCTTC.

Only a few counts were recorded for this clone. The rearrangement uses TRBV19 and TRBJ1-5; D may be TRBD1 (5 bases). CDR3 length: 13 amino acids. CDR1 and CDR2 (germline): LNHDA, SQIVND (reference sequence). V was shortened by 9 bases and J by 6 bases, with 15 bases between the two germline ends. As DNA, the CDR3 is TGTGCCAGCTCTCGGGGGTACGGTCAGCCCCAGCATTTT. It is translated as CASSRGYGQPQHF. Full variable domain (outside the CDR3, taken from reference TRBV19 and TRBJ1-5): DGGITQSPKYLFRKEGQNVTLSCEQNLNHDAMYWYRQDPGQGLRLIYYSQIVNDFQKGDIAEGYSVSREKKESFPLTVTSAQKNPTAFYLCASSRGYGQPQHFGDGTRLSIL.

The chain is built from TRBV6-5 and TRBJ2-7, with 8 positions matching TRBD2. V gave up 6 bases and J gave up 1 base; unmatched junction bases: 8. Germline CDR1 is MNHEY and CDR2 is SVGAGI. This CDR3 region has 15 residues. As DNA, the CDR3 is TGTGCCAGCAGCGGGGGGGAGGGCGTTTCCTACGAGCAGTACTTC. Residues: CASSGGEGVSYEQYF.

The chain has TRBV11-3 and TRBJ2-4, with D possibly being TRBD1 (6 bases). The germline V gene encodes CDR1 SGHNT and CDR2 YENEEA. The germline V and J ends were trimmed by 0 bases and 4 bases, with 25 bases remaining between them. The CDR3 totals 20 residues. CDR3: CASSLDKPNYRVGGKNIQYF. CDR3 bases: TGTGCCAGCAGCTTAGATAAACCCAACTACAGGGTAGGGGGTAAAAACATTCAGTACTTC.

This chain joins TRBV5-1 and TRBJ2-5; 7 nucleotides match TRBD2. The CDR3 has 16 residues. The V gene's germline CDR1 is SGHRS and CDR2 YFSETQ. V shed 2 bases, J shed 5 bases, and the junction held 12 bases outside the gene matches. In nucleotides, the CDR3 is TGCGCCAGCAGCTTAAGGGGCCAGCGGGACCGGGAGACCCAGTACTTC. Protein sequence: CASSLRGQRDRETQYF.

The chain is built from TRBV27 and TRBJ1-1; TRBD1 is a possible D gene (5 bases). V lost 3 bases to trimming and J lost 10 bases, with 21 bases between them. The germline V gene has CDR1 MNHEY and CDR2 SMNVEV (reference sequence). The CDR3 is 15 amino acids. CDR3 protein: CASSLAPYPGLPAFF. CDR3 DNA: TGTGCCAGCAGTTTGGCCCCATATCCGGGACTTCCAGCTTTCTTT.

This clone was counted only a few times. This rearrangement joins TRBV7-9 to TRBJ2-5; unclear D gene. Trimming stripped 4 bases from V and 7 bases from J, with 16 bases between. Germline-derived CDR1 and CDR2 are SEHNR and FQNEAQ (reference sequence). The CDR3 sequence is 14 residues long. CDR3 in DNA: TGTGCCAGCAGCTCAACGGTCTACAGCAGGACCCAGTACTTC. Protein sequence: CASSSTVYSRTQYF.

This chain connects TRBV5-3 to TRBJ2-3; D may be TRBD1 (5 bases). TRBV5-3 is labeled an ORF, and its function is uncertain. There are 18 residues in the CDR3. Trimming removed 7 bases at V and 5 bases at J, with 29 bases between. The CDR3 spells CARPFAQGRPPWKDTQYF. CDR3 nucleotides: TGTGCCAGACCCTTTGCTCAGGGAAGGCCCCCCTGGAAAGATACGCAGTATTTT.

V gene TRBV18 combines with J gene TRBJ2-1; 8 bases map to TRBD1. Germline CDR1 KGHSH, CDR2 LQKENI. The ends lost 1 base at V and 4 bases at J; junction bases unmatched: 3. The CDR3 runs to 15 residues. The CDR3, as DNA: TGTGCCAGCTCACCACGGCAGGGGGCATACAATGAGCAGTTCTTC. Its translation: CASSPRQGAYNEQFF.

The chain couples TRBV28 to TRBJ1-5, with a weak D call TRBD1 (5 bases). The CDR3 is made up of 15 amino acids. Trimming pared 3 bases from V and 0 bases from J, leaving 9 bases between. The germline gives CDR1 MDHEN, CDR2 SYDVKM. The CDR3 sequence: CASSLPTASNQPQHF. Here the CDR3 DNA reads TGTGCCAGCAGTTTGCCGACAGCTAGCAATCAGCCCCAGCATTTT.

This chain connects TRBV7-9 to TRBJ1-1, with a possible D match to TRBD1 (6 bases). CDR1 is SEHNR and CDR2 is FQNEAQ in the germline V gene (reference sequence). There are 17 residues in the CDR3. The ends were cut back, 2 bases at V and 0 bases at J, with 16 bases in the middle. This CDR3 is CASSLISGTTMNTEAFF. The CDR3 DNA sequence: TGTGCCAGCAGCTTAATTTCCGGGACAACGATGAACACTGAAGCTTTCTTT.

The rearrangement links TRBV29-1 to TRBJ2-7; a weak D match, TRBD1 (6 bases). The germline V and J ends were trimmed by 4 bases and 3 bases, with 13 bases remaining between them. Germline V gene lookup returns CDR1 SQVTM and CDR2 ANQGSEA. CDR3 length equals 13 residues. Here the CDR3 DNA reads TGCAGCGTTGTGCCGACAGGACACTACGAGCAGTACTTC. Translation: CSVVPTGHYEQYF.

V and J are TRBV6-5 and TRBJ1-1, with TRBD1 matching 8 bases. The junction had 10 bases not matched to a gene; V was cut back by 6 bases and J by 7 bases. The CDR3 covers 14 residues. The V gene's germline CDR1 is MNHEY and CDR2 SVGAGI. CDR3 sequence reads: CASRWTGHDGEAFF. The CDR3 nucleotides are TGTGCCAGCAGATGGACAGGGCACGATGGTGAAGCTTTCTTT.

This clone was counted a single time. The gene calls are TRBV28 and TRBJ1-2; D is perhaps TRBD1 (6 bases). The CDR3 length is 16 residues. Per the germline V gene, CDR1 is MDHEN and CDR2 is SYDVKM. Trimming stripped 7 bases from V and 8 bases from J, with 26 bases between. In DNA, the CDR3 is TGTGCCAGCACCCCACCCGGGCGGGGGGCGGGCTTGGGCTACACCTTC. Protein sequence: CASTPPGRGAGLGYTF.

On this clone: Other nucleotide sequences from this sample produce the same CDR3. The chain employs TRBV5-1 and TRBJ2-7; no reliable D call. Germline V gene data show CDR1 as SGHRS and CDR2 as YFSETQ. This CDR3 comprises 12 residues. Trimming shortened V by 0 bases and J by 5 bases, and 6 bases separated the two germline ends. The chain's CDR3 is CASSLGQDEQYF. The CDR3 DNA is TGCGCCAGCAGCTTGGGGCAGGACGAGCAGTACTTC.

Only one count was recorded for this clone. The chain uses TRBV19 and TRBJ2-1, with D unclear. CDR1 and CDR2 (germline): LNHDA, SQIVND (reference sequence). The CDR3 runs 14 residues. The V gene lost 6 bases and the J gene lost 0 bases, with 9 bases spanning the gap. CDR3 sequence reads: CASSRPVSYNEQFF. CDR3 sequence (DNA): TGTGCCAGTAGCCGCCCAGTCTCCTACAATGAGCAGTTCTTC.